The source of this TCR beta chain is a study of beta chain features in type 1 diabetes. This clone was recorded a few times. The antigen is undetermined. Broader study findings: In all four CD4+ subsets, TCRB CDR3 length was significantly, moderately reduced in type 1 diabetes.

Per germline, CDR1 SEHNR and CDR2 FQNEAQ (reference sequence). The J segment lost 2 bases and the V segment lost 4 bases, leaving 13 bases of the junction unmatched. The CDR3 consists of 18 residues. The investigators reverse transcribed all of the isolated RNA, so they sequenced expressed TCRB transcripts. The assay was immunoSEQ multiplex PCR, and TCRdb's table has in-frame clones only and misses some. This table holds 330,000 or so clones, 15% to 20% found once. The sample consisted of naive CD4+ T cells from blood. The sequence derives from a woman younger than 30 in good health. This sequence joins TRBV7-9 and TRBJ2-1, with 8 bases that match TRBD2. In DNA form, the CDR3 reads TGTGCCAGCAGCTCCTCTGCGGGAGGTCGCCCCACCTACAATGAGCAGTTCTTC. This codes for CASSSSAGGRPTYNEQFF.